Sequencing of this TCR delta chain was carried out in a study of human gamma delta and Vdelta1 T cells. Germline-derived CDR1 and CDR2 are TSWWSYY and QGS. This CDR3 region has 17 residues. V lost 5 bases to trimming and J lost 6 bases; unmatched junction nucleotides: 17. TCRdb re-called the PCR reads using CATT. The sample consists of 4,000 to 5,000 delta-chain clones, around 25% of them appearing once. This clone was recorded a few times. The sample taken for sequencing was naive CD27+ Vdelta1 gamma-delta T cells from blood. This TCR was sampled from a human donor in good health. The chain couples TRDV1 to TRDJ1; TRDD3 matches 8 bases. CDR3 DNA: TGTGCTCTTGGGCTCCGAATCGTAAGGGGGGATAAGCATAAACTCATCTTT. Translating it yields CALGLRIVRGDKHKLIF.